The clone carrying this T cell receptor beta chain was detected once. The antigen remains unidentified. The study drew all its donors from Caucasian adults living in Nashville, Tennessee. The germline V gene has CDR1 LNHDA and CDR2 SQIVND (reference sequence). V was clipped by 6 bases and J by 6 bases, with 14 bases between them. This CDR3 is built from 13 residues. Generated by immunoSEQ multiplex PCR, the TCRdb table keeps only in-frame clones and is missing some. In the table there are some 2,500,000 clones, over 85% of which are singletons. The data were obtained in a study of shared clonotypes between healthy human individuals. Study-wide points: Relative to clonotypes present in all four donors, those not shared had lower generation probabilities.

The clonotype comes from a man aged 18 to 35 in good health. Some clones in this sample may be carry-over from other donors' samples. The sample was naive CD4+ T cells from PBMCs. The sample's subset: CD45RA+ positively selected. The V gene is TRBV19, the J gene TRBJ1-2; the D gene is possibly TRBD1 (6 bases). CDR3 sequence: CASSVTRGHGYTF. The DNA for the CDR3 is TGTGCCAGTAGCGTCACCAGGGGACATGGCTACACCTTC.